The clone carrying this T cell receptor beta chain was counted at least ten times. Its target is unknown. MiXCR, run by TCRdb on the 5' RACE reads, gives a single entry per CDR3 protein. The data contain approximately 600,000 distinct CDR3 sequences, 10% to 15% of them seen just once; the ten biggest clones take up about 15%. This sample is part of a study of T cells after yellow fever vaccination. Regarding the study as a whole: Reappearance after the booster was observed for most primary-vaccination clones (about 96% CD4, approximately 90% CD8).

The sample here was PBMCs, taken on the day of the yellow fever booster vaccination. This TCR came from a man aged 25 to 40 who received the YFV17D yellow fever vaccine.

The CDR3 region is CASSSGLAGGPYEQYF. CDR3 nucleotides: TGTGCCAGCAGCTCGGGACTAGCGGGAGGGCCTTACGAGCAGTACTTC. The gene calls are TRBV7-2 and TRBJ2-7; 16 bases agree with TRBD2. Trimming took 4 bases from V and 4 from J; bases not matched to a gene: 4. Germline V lookup: CDR1 SGHTA, CDR2 FQGNSA. There are 16 residues in the CDR3.